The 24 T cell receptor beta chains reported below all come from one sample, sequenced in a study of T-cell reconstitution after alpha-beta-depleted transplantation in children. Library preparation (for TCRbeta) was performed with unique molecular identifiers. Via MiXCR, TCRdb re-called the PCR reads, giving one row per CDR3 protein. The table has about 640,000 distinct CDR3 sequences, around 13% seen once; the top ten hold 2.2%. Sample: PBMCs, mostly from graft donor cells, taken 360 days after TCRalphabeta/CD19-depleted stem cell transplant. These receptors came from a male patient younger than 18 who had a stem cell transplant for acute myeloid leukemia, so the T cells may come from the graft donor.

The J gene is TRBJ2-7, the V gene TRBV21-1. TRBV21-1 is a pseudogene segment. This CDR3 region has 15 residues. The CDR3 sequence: CASSTQGAGSYEQYF. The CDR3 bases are TGTGCCAGCAGCACCCAAGGTGCAGGATCCTACGAGCAGTACTTC.

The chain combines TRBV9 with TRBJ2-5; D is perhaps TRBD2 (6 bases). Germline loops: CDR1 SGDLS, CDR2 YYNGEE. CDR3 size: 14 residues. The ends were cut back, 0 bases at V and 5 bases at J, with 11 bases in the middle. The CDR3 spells CASSVASLAETQYF. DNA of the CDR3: TGTGCCAGCAGCGTAGCTAGCCTAGCGGAGACCCAGTACTTC.

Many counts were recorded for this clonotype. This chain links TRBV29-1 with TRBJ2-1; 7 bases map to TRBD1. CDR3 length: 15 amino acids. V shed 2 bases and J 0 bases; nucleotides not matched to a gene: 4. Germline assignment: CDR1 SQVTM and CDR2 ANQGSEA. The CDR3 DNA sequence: TGCAGCGTTGAACCGACAGGGAGCTCCTACAATGAGCAGTTCTTC. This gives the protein CSVEPTGSSYNEQFF.

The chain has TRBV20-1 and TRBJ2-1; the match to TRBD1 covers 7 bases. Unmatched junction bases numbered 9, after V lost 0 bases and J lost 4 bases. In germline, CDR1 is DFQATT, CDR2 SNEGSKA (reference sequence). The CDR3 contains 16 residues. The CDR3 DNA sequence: TGCAGTGCTAGAGAGGGGGCCAGGGGGTTATACAATGAGCAGTTCTTC. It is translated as CSAREGARGLYNEQFF.

CDR3 loop: CATSDLSGTSGYNEQFF. CDR3 in DNA: TGTGCCACCAGTGATTTGAGCGGGACTAGCGGCTACAATGAGCAGTTCTTC. The chain has TRBV24-1 and TRBJ2-1; 11 positions match TRBD2. Per the germline V gene, CDR1 is KGHDR and CDR2 is SFDVKD. V dropped 0 bases and J dropped 3; count of bases not matched to a gene: 3. There are 17 residues in the CDR3.

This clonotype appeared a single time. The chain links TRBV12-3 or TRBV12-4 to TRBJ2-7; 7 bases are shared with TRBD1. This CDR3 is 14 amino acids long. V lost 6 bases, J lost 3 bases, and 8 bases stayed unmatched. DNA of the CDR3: TGTGCCAGCAGCCCCACGGACAGGATCTACGAGCAGTACTTC. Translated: CASSPTDRIYEQYF.

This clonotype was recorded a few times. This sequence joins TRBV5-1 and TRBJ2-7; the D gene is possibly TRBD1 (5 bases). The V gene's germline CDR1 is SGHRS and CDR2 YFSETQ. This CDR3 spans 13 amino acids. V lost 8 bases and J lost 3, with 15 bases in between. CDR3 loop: CASRQGRNYEQYF. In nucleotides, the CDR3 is TGCGCCAGTCGTCAGGGCAGGAACTACGAGCAGTACTTC. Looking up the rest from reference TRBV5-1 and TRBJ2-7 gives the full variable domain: KAGVTQTPRYLIKTRGQQVTLSCSPISGHRSVSWYQQTPGQGLQFLFEYFSETQRNKGNFPGRFSGRQFSNSRSEMNVSTLELGDSALYLCASRQGRNYEQYFGPGTRLTVT.

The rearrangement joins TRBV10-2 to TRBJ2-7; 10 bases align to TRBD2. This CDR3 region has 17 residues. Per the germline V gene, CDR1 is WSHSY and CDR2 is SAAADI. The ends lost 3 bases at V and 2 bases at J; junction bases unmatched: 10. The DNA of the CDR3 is TGCGCCAGCAGTGACCCCTCAAGGACTAGCGGTACCTACGAGCAGTACTTC. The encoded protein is CASSDPSRTSGTYEQYF.

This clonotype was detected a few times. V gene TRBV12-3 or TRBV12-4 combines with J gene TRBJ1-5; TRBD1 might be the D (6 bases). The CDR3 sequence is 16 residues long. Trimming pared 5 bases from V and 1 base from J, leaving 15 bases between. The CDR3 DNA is TGTGCCAGCAGTCTATTATCAGGGGCGAGCAATCAGCCCCAGCATTTT. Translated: CASSLLSGASNQPQHF.

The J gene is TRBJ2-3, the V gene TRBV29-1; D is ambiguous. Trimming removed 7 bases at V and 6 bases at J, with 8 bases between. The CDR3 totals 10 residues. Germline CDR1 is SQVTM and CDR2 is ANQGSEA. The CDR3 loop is CSDFRDTQYF. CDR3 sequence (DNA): TGCAGCGATTTTAGGGATACGCAGTATTTT.

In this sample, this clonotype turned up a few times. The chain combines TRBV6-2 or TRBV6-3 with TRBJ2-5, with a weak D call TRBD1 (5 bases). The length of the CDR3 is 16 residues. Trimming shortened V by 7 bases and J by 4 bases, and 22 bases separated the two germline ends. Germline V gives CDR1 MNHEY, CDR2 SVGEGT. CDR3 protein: CASTTPRRGSPETQYF. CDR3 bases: TGTGCCAGCACCACACCACGAAGGGGTTCACCAGAGACCCAGTACTTC.

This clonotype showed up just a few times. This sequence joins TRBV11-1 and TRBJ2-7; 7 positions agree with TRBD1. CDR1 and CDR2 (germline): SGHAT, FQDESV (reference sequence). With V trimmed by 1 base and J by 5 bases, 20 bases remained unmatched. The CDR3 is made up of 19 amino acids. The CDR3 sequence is CASSLGGNRGATTVNEQYF. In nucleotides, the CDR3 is TGTGCCAGCAGCTTAGGGGGGAACAGGGGCGCCACAACTGTCAACGAGCAGTACTTC.

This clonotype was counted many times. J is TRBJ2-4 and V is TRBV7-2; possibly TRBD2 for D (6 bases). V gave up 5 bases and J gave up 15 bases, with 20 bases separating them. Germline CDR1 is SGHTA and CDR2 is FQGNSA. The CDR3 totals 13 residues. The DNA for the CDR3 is TGTGCCAGCAGCCTGCTTGGGGACTCCTCACCGTACTTC. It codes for CASSLLGDSSPYF.

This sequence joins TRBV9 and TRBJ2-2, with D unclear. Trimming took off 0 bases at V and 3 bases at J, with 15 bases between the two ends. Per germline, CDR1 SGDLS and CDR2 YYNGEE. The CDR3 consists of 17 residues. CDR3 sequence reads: CASSVEKTITYTGELFF. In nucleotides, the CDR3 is TGTGCCAGCAGCGTAGAAAAGACGATTACGTACACCGGGGAGCTGTTTTTT.

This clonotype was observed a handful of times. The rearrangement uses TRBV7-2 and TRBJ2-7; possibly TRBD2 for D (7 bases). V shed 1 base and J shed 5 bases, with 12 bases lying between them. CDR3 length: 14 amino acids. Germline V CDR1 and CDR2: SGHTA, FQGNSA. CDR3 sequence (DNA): TGTGCCAGCAGCTTAGGTGGGGGGGCCCACGAGCAGTACTTC. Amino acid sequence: CASSLGGGAHEQYF.

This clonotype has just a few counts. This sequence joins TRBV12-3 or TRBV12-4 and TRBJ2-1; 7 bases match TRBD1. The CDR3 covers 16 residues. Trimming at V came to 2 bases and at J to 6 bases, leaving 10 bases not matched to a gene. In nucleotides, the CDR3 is TGTGCCAGCAGTTTACTCACAGGGGAATGGGGCAATGAGCAGTTCTTC. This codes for CASSLLTGEWGNEQFF.

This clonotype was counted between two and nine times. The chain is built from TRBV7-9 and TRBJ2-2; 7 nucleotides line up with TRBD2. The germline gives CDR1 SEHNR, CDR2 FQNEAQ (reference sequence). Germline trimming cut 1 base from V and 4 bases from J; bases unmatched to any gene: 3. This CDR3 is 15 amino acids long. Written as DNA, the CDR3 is TGTGCCAGCAGCTTAGTTTGGGGGGGCACCGGGGAGCTGTTTTTT. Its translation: CASSLVWGGTGELFF.

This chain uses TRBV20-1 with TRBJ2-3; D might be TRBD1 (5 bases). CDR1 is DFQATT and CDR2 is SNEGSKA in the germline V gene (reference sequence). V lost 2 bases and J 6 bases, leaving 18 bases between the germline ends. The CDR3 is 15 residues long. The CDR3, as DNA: TGCAGTGCTAGACGTCCAGGGCCCGGTTTGGATACGCAGTATTTT. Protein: CSARRPGPGLDTQYF.

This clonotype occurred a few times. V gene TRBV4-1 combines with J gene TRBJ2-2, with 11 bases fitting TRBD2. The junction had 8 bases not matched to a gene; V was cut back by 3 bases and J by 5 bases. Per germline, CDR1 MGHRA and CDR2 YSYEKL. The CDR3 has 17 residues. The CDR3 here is CASSQLLAGVGTGELFF. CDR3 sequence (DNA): TGCGCCAGCAGCCAGTTACTAGCGGGAGTGGGGACCGGGGAGCTGTTTTTT.

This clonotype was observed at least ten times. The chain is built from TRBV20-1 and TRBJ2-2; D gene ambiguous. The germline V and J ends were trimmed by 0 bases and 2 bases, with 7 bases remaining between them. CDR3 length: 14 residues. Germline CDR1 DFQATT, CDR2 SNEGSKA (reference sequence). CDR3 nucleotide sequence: TGCAGTGCTAGAGATCCCGGAAACACCGGGGAGCTGTTTTTT. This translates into CSARDPGNTGELFF.

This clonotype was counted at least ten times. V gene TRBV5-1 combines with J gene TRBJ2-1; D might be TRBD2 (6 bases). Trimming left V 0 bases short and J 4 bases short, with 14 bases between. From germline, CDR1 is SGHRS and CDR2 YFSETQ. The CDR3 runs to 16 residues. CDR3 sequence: CASSLGLAGPYNEQFF. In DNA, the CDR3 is TGCGCCAGCAGCTTGGGTCTGGCGGGACCTTACAATGAGCAGTTCTTC.

The CDR3 bases are TGTGCCAGCAGCCAGTCCCCTAGGCAAAAACGCACAGATACGCAGTATTTT. Translation gives CASSQSPRQKRTDTQYF. The rearrangement joins TRBV4-2 to TRBJ2-3; the D is unclear. Germline V gives CDR1 LGHNA, CDR2 YNFKEQ. CDR3 size: 17 residues. The V gene lost 3 bases and the J gene lost 1 base, with 17 bases spanning the gap.

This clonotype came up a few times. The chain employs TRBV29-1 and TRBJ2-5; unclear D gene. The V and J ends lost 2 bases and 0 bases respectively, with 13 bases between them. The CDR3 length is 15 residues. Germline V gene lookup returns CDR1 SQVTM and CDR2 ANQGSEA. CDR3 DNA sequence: TGCAGCGTTGAACCTGGCGAAAGGGACCAAGAGACCCAGTACTTC. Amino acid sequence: CSVEPGERDQETQYF.

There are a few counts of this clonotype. The DNA for the CDR3 is TGTGCCAGCACCGGTTCACCTGGGGCCAACGTCCTGACTTTC. As protein: CASTGSPGANVLTF. V gene TRBV6-1 combines with J gene TRBJ2-6; no definite D call. This CDR3 spans 14 amino acids. Per germline, CDR1 MNHNS and CDR2 SASEGT. The germline V and J ends were trimmed by 7 bases and 2 bases, with 9 bases remaining between them.